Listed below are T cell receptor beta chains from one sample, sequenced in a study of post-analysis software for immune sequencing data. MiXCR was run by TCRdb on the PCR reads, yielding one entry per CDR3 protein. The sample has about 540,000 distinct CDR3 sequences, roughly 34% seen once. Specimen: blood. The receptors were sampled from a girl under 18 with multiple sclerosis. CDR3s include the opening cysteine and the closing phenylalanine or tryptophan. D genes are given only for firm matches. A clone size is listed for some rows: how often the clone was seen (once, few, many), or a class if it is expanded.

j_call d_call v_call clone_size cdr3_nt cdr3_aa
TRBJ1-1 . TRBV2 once TGTGCCACCAAGGGGGGCCCCACTGAAGCTTTCTTT CATKGGPTEAFF
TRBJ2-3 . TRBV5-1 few TGCGCCAGCAGCCTCGACGGTACGGCCGAATTACTCACAGATACGCAGTATTTT CASSLDGTAELLTDTQYF
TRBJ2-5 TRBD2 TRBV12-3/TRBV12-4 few TGTGCCAGCAGAACTAGCGGGGTAACGCAGTACTTC CASRTSGVTQYF
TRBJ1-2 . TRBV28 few TGTGCCAGCCGGGGCCTTCCTGACTATGGCTACACCTTC CASRGLPDYGYTF
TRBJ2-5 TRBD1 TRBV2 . TGTGCCAACTCAAACGGGGCCAGGGGGGAGACCCAGTACTTC CANSNGARGETQYF
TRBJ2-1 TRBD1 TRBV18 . TGTGCCAGCTCACCACTGGGGACAGGGGACCACAATGAGCAGTTCTTC CASSPLGTGDHNEQFF
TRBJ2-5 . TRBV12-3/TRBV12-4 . TGTGCCAGCAGCGGGAGCGGGACAAGGGGAGAGACCCAGTACTTC CASSGSGTRGETQYF
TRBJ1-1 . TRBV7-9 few TGTGCCAGCAGCCCCGCCGGGACTCCCTTTGGCACTGAAGCTTTCTTT CASSPAGTPFGTEAFF
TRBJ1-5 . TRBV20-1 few TGCAGTGCTAGAGAAGGGAGAAGATATAGCAATCAGCCCCAGCATTTT CSAREGRRYSNQPQHF
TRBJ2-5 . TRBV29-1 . TGCAGCTCGTATCTCAGGCAGGACCAAGAGACCCAGTACTTC CSSYLRQDQETQYF
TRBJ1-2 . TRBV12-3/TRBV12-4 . TGTGCCAGCAGACAGATACAGGGATATGGCTACACCTTC CASRQIQGYGYTF
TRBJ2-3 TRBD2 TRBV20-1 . TGCAGTGCTAGGTCTGGCGGGGGGAGCACAGATACGCAGTATTTT CSARSGGGSTDTQYF
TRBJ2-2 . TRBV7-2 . TGTGCCAGCACCCAGACCCTTCTGAACACCGGGGAGCTGTTTTTT CASTQTLLNTGELFF
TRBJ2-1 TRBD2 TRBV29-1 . TGCAGCGTTGACAAAGCGGGGGGGCCTTCGTACAATGAGCAGTTCTTC CSVDKAGGPSYNEQFF
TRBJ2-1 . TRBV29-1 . TGCAGCGGGCTAAACAGGTTCCGGGACAATGTGCAGTTCTTC CSGLNRFRDNVQFF
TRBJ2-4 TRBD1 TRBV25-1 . TGTGCCAGCAGGGAAGGAACTCAGGGGGACATTCAGTACTTC CASREGTQGDIQYF
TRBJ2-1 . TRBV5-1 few TGCGCCAGCAGCTTATATGGCGGGGACAATGAGCAGTTCTTC CASSLYGGDNEQFF